The next 24 T cell receptor beta chains were all read from a single sample in a study of control samples from healthy donors and cancer patients. This table comes from immunoSEQ multiplex PCR, and its TCRdb copy is limited to in-frame clones, with some not included. This table has about 150,000 clones, 85% to 95% appearing once. Sequenced: blood. The receptor set was obtained from a middle-aged man in good health.

The chain uses TRBV6-5 and TRBJ1-1, with a possible D match to TRBD1 (5 bases). The CDR3 totals 15 residues. Trimming cost V 2 bases and J 5 bases, with 15 bases left between them. Looked up from germline, CDR1 is MNHEY and CDR2 is SVGAGI. CDR3: CASSYEGGTGTEAFF. CDR3 DNA: TGTGCCAGCAGTTACGAGGGAGGGACGGGAACTGAAGCTTTCTTT.

The rearrangement links TRBV7-2 to TRBJ1-1; no definite D call. This CDR3 contains 15 residues. Germline CDR1 reads SGHTA; CDR2 reads FQGNSA. V lost 2 bases and J 5 bases, leaving 15 bases between the germline ends. Here the CDR3 DNA reads TGTGCCAGCAGCTTATGGGGTTACCTGGGAACTGAAGCTTTCTTT. This encodes CASSLWGYLGTEAFF.

The chain employs TRBV23-1 and TRBJ1-5; unclear D gene. TRBV23-1 is an ORF; its function is uncertain. Trimming pared 7 bases from V and 5 bases from J, leaving 12 bases between. This CDR3 is 13 amino acids long. CDR3 residues: CASTEDGDQPQHF. The CDR3, as DNA: TGCGCCAGCACCGAAGACGGAGATCAGCCCCAGCATTTT.

This clone was recorded once. CDR3 residues: CASSTPARTGGYNSPLHF. The CDR3 nucleotides are TGTGCCAGTAGTACCCCAGCCCGGACAGGGGGCTATAATTCACCCCTCCACTTT. The chain couples TRBV19 to TRBJ1-6; 10 nucleotides match TRBD1. Trimming cost V 4 bases and J 3 bases; bases outside gene matches: 9. The CDR3 length is 18 residues. CDR1 LNHDA and CDR2 SQIVND come from the germline V gene (reference sequence).

V is TRBV21-1 and J is TRBJ1-3. TRBV21-1 is assigned pseudogene status. The CDR3 totals 18 residues. The CDR3 DNA follows: TGTGCCAGCAGCAAATCCCGGGAAGGTCAGACCTCTGGAAACACCATATATTTT. It specifies CASSKSREGQTSGNTIYF.

The rearrangement joins TRBV5-1 to TRBJ1-6; no firm D call. This CDR3 has 14 amino acids. CDR1 and CDR2 from the germline V gene are SGHRS and YFSETQ. The V gene lost 0 bases and the J gene lost 5 bases, with 6 bases spanning the gap. The DNA for the CDR3 is TGCGCCAGCAGCTTGGGGGGAAATAATTCACCCCTCCACTTT. The encoded protein is CASSLGGNNSPLHF.

The sample holds one count of this clone. The rearrangement uses TRBV5-5 and TRBJ1-1; no clear D. Germline CDR1 is SGHKS and CDR2 is YYEKEE (reference sequence). The V gene lost 0 bases and the J gene lost 1 base, with 10 bases spanning the gap. This CDR3 has 15 amino acids. DNA for the CDR3: TGTGCCAGCAGCTTGGTATCCCGGAAGAACACTGAAGCTTTCTTT. Its protein product is CASSLVSRKNTEAFF.

This chain joins TRBV10-3 and TRBJ1-1; D remains unclear. CDR3 length equals 12 residues. V gave up 4 bases and J gave up 3 bases, with 6 bases separating them. CDR1 is ENHRY and CDR2 is SYGVKD in the germline V gene. CDR3 loop: CAISGSYTEAFF. Written as DNA, the CDR3 is TGTGCCATCAGTGGCAGCTACACTGAAGCTTTCTTT.

This chain's CDR3 is CASSLDSGGAAFF. Written as DNA, the CDR3 is TGCGCCAGCAGCTTAGACAGCGGTGGGGCAGCTTTCTTT. This chain joins TRBV5-1 and TRBJ1-1; a weak D match, TRBD1 (5 bases). V lost 2 bases to trimming and J lost 10 bases, with 15 bases between them. This CDR3 has 13 amino acids. Germline values: CDR1 SGHRS, CDR2 YFSETQ.

The rearrangement joins TRBV7-9 to TRBJ2-7; D is ambiguous. Germline V gene data show CDR1 as SEHNR and CDR2 as FQNEAQ (reference sequence). Trimming removed 4 bases from V and 6 bases from J, with 7 bases in between. The CDR3 runs to 11 residues. The CDR3: CASSWGVEQYF. CDR3 DNA sequence: TGTGCCAGCAGCTGGGGTGTCGAGCAGTACTTC.

This chain links TRBV6-2 or TRBV6-3 with TRBJ2-6; D gene ambiguous. Trimming stripped 6 bases from V and 1 base from J, with 10 bases between. Germline V gene data show CDR1 as MNHEY and CDR2 as SVGEGT. The CDR3 totals 15 residues. The CDR3 is CASSPEGSGANVLTF. For the CDR3, the DNA is TGTGCCAGCAGCCCCGAAGGATCTGGGGCCAACGTCCTGACTTTC.

This clone appeared a single time. V is TRBV3-1 (or the pseudogene TRBV3-2) and J is TRBJ1-1, with D unresolved. CDR1 and CDR2 (germline): LGHDT, YNNKEL (reference sequence). This CDR3 has 16 amino acids. V was trimmed by 3 bases and J by 2 bases, leaving 16 bases between them. The CDR3 sequence: CASSHPPRAGNTEAFF. CDR3 sequence (DNA): TGTGCCAGCAGCCACCCGCCAAGGGCGGGAAACACTGAAGCTTTCTTT.

The chain employs TRBV5-4 and TRBJ2-3; D not resolved. V was cut by 5 bases and J by 0 bases, with 13 bases left in between. This CDR3 is 15 amino acids long. Looked up from germline, CDR1 is SGHNT and CDR2 is YYREEE (reference sequence). CDR3 nucleotides: TGTGCCAGCAGTCTGACACATCCCAGCACAGATACGCAGTATTTT. Amino acids: CASSLTHPSTDTQYF.

The genes are TRBV5-1 and TRBJ1-2; no firm D call. The CDR3 runs 13 residues. Trimming removed 2 bases at V and 2 bases at J, with 7 bases between. Germline loops: CDR1 SGHRS, CDR2 YFSETQ. This CDR3 is CASSFDPNYGYTF. The CDR3 DNA sequence: TGCGCCAGCAGCTTCGACCCAAACTATGGCTACACCTTC.

The V gene is TRBV6-5, the J gene TRBJ1-3; D perhaps matches TRBD1 (5 bases). CDR1 MNHEY and CDR2 SVGAGI come from the germline V gene. Trimming cost V 6 bases and J 4 bases, with 13 bases left between them. This CDR3 spans 14 amino acids. CDR3 region: CASRKDTNGNTIYF. The DNA for the CDR3 is TGTGCCAGCAGGAAGGACACTAACGGAAACACCATATATTTT.

The V and J genes are TRBV29-1 and TRBJ1-4; possible D gene TRBD1, 5 bases. CDR1 SQVTM and CDR2 ANQGSEA come from the germline V gene. The CDR3 is made up of 13 amino acids. V shed 8 bases and J shed 10 bases, with 20 bases lying between them. Here the CDR3 DNA reads TGCAGCTTTTCGGGCAGGGAGATTCGAAAACTGTTTTTT. As protein: CSFSGREIRKLFF.

The gene calls are TRBV27 and TRBJ2-7; the D gene could be TRBD1 or TRBD2 (6 bases each). This CDR3 comprises 14 residues. Germline V gene lookup returns CDR1 MNHEY and CDR2 SMNVEV (reference sequence). V shed 6 bases and J shed 3 bases, with 15 bases lying between them. The CDR3: CASSLIGGFYEQYF. As DNA, the CDR3 is TGTGCCAGCAGCCTCATAGGGGGGTTCTACGAGCAGTACTTC.

The gene calls are TRBV2 and TRBJ1-2, with D unresolved. CDR3 length equals 10 residues. The V gene's germline CDR1 is SNHLY and CDR2 FYNNEI. V was trimmed by 7 bases and J by 4 bases, leaving 4 bases between them. DNA of the CDR3: TGTGCCAGCATCGGCTATGGCTACACCTTC. Its protein is CASIGYGYTF.

The chain uses TRBV6-1 and TRBJ1-5; 8 nucleotides align to TRBD1. The junction had 10 bases not matched to a gene; V was cut back by 3 bases and J by 0 bases. CDR1 and CDR2 from the germline V gene are MNHNS and SASEGT. The CDR3 loop spans 18 amino acids. The chain's CDR3 is CASSDRGLPNNSNQPQHF. Here the CDR3 DNA reads TGTGCCAGCAGTGACAGGGGGCTCCCTAATAATAGCAATCAGCCCCAGCATTTT.

The V gene is TRBV11-3, the J gene TRBJ2-5, with D perhaps TRBD1 (7 bases). CDR3 size: 15 residues. The germline gives CDR1 SGHNT, CDR2 YENEEA. The ends were cut back, 1 base at V and 7 bases at J, with 16 bases in the middle. CDR3 DNA: TGTGCCAGCAGCTTAGGGCCCCCTCAGGGGGGGACCCAGTACTTC. Translation: CASSLGPPQGGTQYF. Full variable domain (outside the CDR3, taken from reference TRBV11-3 and TRBJ2-5): EAGVVQSPRYKIIEKKQPVAFWCNPISGHNTLYWYLQNLGQGPELLIRYENEEAVDDSQLPKDRFSAERLKGVDSTLKIQPAELGDSAVYLCASSLGPPQGGTQYFGPGTRLLVL.

The V and J genes are TRBV14 and TRBJ1-3; D uncertain. The V end was cut by 1 base, the J end by 4 bases, with 5 bases between. This CDR3 is built from 13 residues. CDR1 SGHDN and CDR2 FVKESK come from the germline V gene. In DNA, the CDR3 is TGTGCCAGCAGCCAAGTCTGGGGAAACACCATATATTTT. It codes for CASSQVWGNTIYF.

This clone is a singleton in its sample. The chain combines TRBV5-4 with TRBJ1-6; 10 positions agree with TRBD1. Germline loops: CDR1 SGHNT, CDR2 YYREEE (reference sequence). Germline trimming cut 4 bases from V and 5 bases from J; bases unmatched to any gene: 6. The CDR3 totals 16 residues. CDR3 nucleotides: TGTGCCAGCAGCCGTGACAGGGGGCTCAATAATTCACCCCTCCACTTT. It translates to CASSRDRGLNNSPLHF.

This clone showed up just once. The rearrangement links TRBV6-5 to TRBJ2-1, with D uncertain. The CDR3 extends over 13 amino acids. Between the trimmed V and J ends, which lost 4 bases and 6 bases, there was a span of 10 bases. Germline V lookup: CDR1 MNHEY, CDR2 SVGAGI. The CDR3 protein is CASSSAEINEQFF. DNA for the CDR3: TGTGCCAGCAGTTCGGCAGAGATCAATGAGCAGTTCTTC.

The genes are TRBV6-2 or TRBV6-3 and TRBJ2-7; weak D call: TRBD2 (5 bases). V was pared by 0 bases and J by 0 bases, with 6 bases between. CDR3 length equals 14 residues. The germline CDR1 and CDR2 sequences are MNHEY and SVGEGT. The CDR3 DNA follows: TGTGCCAGCAGTTACTCAGGGAGCTCCTACGAGCAGTACTTC. Translated, it gives CASSYSGSSYEQYF.